Listed here are 24 T cell receptor beta chains from one sample, sequenced in a study of blood T cells in healthy people across ages. Using a J-beta primer mix together with a sample-barcoded 5' primer, a second PCR was run for roughly 6 to 11 cycles. MiXCR, applied by TCRdb to the 5' RACE reads, yields one record per CDR3 protein. The table lists over a million distinct CDR3 sequences, almost 60% of them singletons. The material sequenced was blood. These receptors were obtained from a man between 18 and 29 years old in good health.

The gene calls are TRBV7-2 and TRBJ2-2; 7 bases fit TRBD1. With V trimmed by 2 bases and J by 0 bases, 6 bases remained unmatched. This CDR3 has 17 residues. Germline V lookup: CDR1 SGHTA, CDR2 FQGNSA. DNA of the CDR3: TGTGCCAGCAGCTTATTGTACACAGGGGCGAACACCGGGGAGCTGTTTTTT. Encoded protein: CASSLLYTGANTGELFF.

A single count supports this clonotype. The chain combines TRBV4-1 with TRBJ2-7; the D gene is possibly TRBD2 (6 bases). Trimming cost V 0 bases and J 6 bases, with 18 bases left between them. The CDR3 has 16 residues. Germline V gives CDR1 MGHRA, CDR2 YSYEKL. Here the CDR3 DNA reads TGCGCCAGCAGCCAAGATGGATGGGACGGGGGTTTCGAGCAGTACTTC. It is translated as CASSQDGWDGGFEQYF.

The gene calls are TRBV20-1 and TRBJ2-1, with TRBD2 matching over 7 bases. The V and J ends lost 4 bases and 1 base, in that order; junction bases with no gene match: 4. This CDR3 has 14 residues. Germline loops: CDR1 DFQATT, CDR2 SNEGSKA (reference sequence). The CDR3, as DNA: TGCAGTGCTAATAGGCGGGAGTCCTACAATGAGCAGTTCTTC. This gives the protein CSANRRESYNEQFF.

V usage is TRBV7-9 and J usage is TRBJ1-2, with a tentative D call TRBD1 (6 bases). The V end lost 4 bases, the J end lost 1 base, and 19 bases lay between the germline ends. CDR1 and CDR2 from the germline V gene are SEHNR and FQNEAQ (reference sequence). This CDR3 is 17 amino acids long. For the CDR3, the DNA is TGTGCCAGCAGCTCGACCAAACAAGGACAGTATAACTATGGCTACACCTTC. Its translation: CASSSTKQGQYNYGYTF.

The rearrangement joins TRBV12-3 or TRBV12-4 to TRBJ2-7, with 9 bases identical to TRBD2. The length of the CDR3 is 15 residues. The V segment lost 4 bases and the J segment 2 bases; nucleotides outside the gene matches: 6. CDR3 sequence reads: CASSSTSGPTYEQYF. The DNA of the CDR3 is TGTGCCAGCAGTTCAACTAGCGGGCCAACCTACGAGCAGTACTTC.

The V and J genes are TRBV7-9 and TRBJ2-1, with 7 bases aligning to TRBD2. Germline CDR1 reads SEHNR; CDR2 reads FQNEAQ (reference sequence). The CDR3 has 12 residues. The J segment lost 9 bases and the V segment lost 8 bases, leaving 7 bases of the junction unmatched. The CDR3 nucleotides read TGTGCCAGCGTCGGGGGGTTCGGTGAGCAGTTCTTC. Its protein is CASVGGFGEQFF.

V and J are TRBV2 and TRBJ2-3, with a possible D match to TRBD2 (5 bases). V was clipped by 1 base and J by 0 bases, with 11 bases between them. The CDR3 loop spans 16 amino acids. Germline V gene sequence: CDR1 SNHLY, CDR2 FYNNEI. The CDR3 loop is CASSEEISASTDTQYF. In DNA form, the CDR3 reads TGTGCCAGCAGTGAAGAGATTAGCGCCAGCACAGATACGCAGTATTTT.

The gene calls are TRBV10-1 and TRBJ1-2; D unclear. V lost 4 bases to trimming and J lost 4 bases, with 10 bases between them. Germline V gives CDR1 WNHNN, CDR2 SYGVQD (reference sequence). The CDR3 length is 13 residues. This CDR3 is CASSGGDFYGYTF. Written as DNA, the CDR3 is TGCGCCAGCAGTGGAGGAGACTTCTATGGCTACACCTTC.

The CDR3: CASSPDWGNEQFF. For the CDR3, the DNA is TGTGCCAGCTCACCGGACTGGGGCAATGAGCAGTTCTTC. This rearrangement joins TRBV18 to TRBJ2-1; TRBD2 is a possible D gene (5 bases). The ends were cut back, 3 bases at V and 6 bases at J, with 9 bases in the middle. This CDR3 has 13 amino acids. The V gene's germline CDR1 is KGHSH and CDR2 LQKENI.

The chain carries TRBV4-2 and TRBJ2-7; the D gene could be TRBD1 or TRBD2 (5 bases each). Germline lookup yields CDR1 LGHNA and CDR2 YNFKEQ. V lost 3 bases and J lost 3, with 18 bases in between. This CDR3 is 16 amino acids long. The CDR3 reads CASSQAGDPENYEQYF. Written as DNA, the CDR3 is TGTGCCAGCAGCCAGGCTGGGGACCCCGAAAACTACGAGCAGTACTTC.

V gene TRBV2 combines with J gene TRBJ2-4; 7 bases fit TRBD2. The J call may be in error: the DNA end matches TRBJ2-5 better. The length of the CDR3 is 14 residues. CDR1 SNHLY and CDR2 FYNNEI come from the germline V gene. CDR3 loop: CASSVSGHEETQYF. The CDR3 DNA reads as TGTGCCAGCAGTGTTAGCGGGCATGAAGAGACCCAGTACTTC.

The chain employs TRBV30 and TRBJ1-1; D might be TRBD1 (5 bases). The V gene's germline CDR1 is GTSNPN and CDR2 SVGIG (reference sequence). The V end was cut by 8 bases, the J end by 7 bases, with 20 bases between. The CDR3 contains 13 residues. CDR3 in DNA: TGTGCCGGACAACCCGGGGCAACCCGTGAAGCTTTCTTT. Translation gives CAGQPGATREAFF.

V is TRBV24-1 and J is TRBJ2-3; D not certain. This CDR3 has 14 residues. Germline-derived CDR1 and CDR2 are KGHDR and SFDVKD. V dropped 4 bases and J dropped 7 bases, with 14 bases sitting between them. As DNA, the CDR3 is TGTGCCACCAGTGACCGAGTAGGTCCCTATACGCAGTATTTT. Translated: CATSDRVGPYTQYF.

The chain is built from TRBV29-1 and TRBJ2-1, with D maybe TRBD2 (5 bases). In germline, CDR1 is SQVTM, CDR2 ANQGSEA. V lost 4 bases, J lost 7 bases, and 17 bases lay in between. The CDR3 covers 14 residues. The CDR3 sequence: CSVAGLLMGNEQFF. The CDR3 DNA sequence: TGCAGCGTTGCAGGACTGCTGATGGGAAATGAGCAGTTCTTC.

The rearrangement uses TRBV15 and TRBJ2-7; TRBD1 matches at 10 bases. Germline values: CDR1 LNHNV, CDR2 YYDKDF (reference sequence). The CDR3 contains 17 residues. V was pared by 0 bases and J by 1 base, with 6 bases of the junction left unmatched. CDR3 loop: CATSRDRLDRGSYEQYF. The CDR3 coding sequence is TGTGCCACCAGCAGAGATCGCTTGGACAGGGGGTCCTACGAGCAGTACTTC.

The chain couples TRBV29-1 to TRBJ2-3; D call uncertain. From germline, CDR1 is SQVTM and CDR2 ANQGSEA. Trimming stripped 4 bases from V and 11 bases from J, with 7 bases between. There are 9 residues in the CDR3. The CDR3 DNA sequence: TGCAGCGTTGCGGGCTGGCAGTATTTT. Translating gives CSVAGWQYF.

The V and J genes are TRBV7-9 and TRBJ2-3; 7 bases line up with TRBD2. This CDR3 is 20 amino acids long. Germline CDR1 reads SEHNR; CDR2 reads FQNEAQ (reference sequence). With V trimmed by 3 bases and J by 2 bases, 20 bases remained unmatched. CDR3 loop: CASSFPGLRTLAISTDTQYF. The CDR3 DNA reads as TGTGCCAGCAGCTTTCCGGGACTACGAACCCTGGCCATTTCCACAGATACGCAGTATTTT.

The chain recombines TRBV6-5 with TRBJ2-5; no firm D call. Trimming cost V 0 bases and J 5 bases, with 7 bases left between them. The CDR3 is 13 amino acids. Germline loops: CDR1 MNHEY, CDR2 SVGAGI. DNA of the CDR3: TGTGCCAGCAGTTACTCGGTGGGGGAGACCCAGTACTTC. Protein: CASSYSVGETQYF.

V gene TRBV3-1 combines with J gene TRBJ2-7, with 9 bases that match TRBD1. Gene TRBJ2-5 matches the end of the DNA better, so the J call may be wrong. The germline gives CDR1 LGHDT, CDR2 YNNKEL (reference sequence). There are 15 residues in the CDR3. The CDR3 DNA sequence: TGTGCCAGCAGCCAGGGGACAGGGATGAAGGAGACCCAGTACTTC. Protein: CASSQGTGMKETQYF.

This clonotype was seen more than once but under ten times. This rearrangement joins TRBV7-9 to TRBJ1-2; D remains ambiguous. Germline CDR1 SEHNR, CDR2 FQNEAQ (reference sequence). This CDR3 has 14 amino acids. With 1 base removed from V and 8 bases from J, the gap between germline ends came to 14 bases. CDR3 coding DNA: TGTGCCAGCAGCTTAGGAACCGGGTTCGGGGGCTACACCTTC. This codes for CASSLGTGFGGYTF.

The V gene is TRBV5-1, the J gene TRBJ2-4, with D unresolved. The end of the DNA is better explained by TRBJ2-7, so the J call may be wrong. Germline V lookup: CDR1 SGHRS, CDR2 YFSETQ. CDR3 length: 13 residues. The CDR3 loop reads CASSHRPSYEQYF. The CDR3 DNA is TGCGCCAGCAGCCACCGCCCAAGCTACGAGCAGTACTTC.

The chain combines TRBV20-1 with TRBJ2-2; TRBD1 or TRBD2 may be the D gene (5 bases each). Per the germline V gene, CDR1 is DFQATT and CDR2 is SNEGSKA (reference sequence). CDR3 length equals 14 residues. CDR3: CSASGTANTGELFF. CDR3 sequence (DNA): TGCAGCGCGTCCGGGACGGCGAACACCGGGGAGCTGTTTTTT.

This clonotype was seen more than once but under ten times. The V and J genes are TRBV12-3 or TRBV12-4 and TRBJ2-3, with 15 bases lining up with TRBD2. The J segment lost 5 bases and the V segment lost 6 bases, leaving 6 bases of the junction unmatched. This CDR3 region has 16 residues. The CDR3 sequence: CASRARTSGREDTQYF. The CDR3 nucleotides read TGTGCCAGCAGAGCCAGGACTAGCGGGAGGGAAGATACGCAGTATTTT.

J is TRBJ1-1 and V is TRBV12-3 or TRBV12-4, with 8 nucleotides matching TRBD1. This CDR3 is built from 14 residues. J was trimmed by 7 bases and V by 3 bases; bases with no gene match: 7. CDR3 DNA sequence: TGTGCCAGCAGTTTGAATTACAGGGGGAATGAAGCTTTCTTT. This sequence encodes CASSLNYRGNEAFF.